Each of the 32 T cell receptor beta chains below was sequenced from the same sample in a study of T cell responses to AZD1222 COVID-19 vaccine. Profiled with immunoSEQ multiplex PCR; TCRdb holds only in-frame clones, not every one. The sample comprises tens of thousands of clones, 86% of which are singletons, and 16% rests with the top ten. The input for sequencing was peripheral blood, taken on day 0 of AZD1222 vaccination. The receptors shown here come from an adult in good health.

This clone was seen more than once but under ten times. This chain links TRBV6-6 with TRBJ1-6, with 7 positions matching TRBD1. Germline V gene lookup returns CDR1 MNHNY and CDR2 SVGAGI (reference sequence). Germline trimming cut 5 bases from V and 6 bases from J; bases unmatched to any gene: 10. CDR3 length equals 16 residues. The CDR3, as DNA: TGTGCCAGCAGTAACCGACAGGGAGGGGGTAATTCACCCCTCCACTTT. It yields the protein CASSNRQGGGNSPLHF.

The chain joins TRBV30 to TRBJ2-7, with 10 bases aligning to TRBD2. Trimming removed 2 bases from V and 6 bases from J; junction bases left unmatched: 7. This CDR3 has 14 residues. The germline CDR1 and CDR2 sequences are GTSNPN and SVGIG (reference sequence). CDR3 coding DNA: TGTGCCTGGAGTCCGGGACTAGCGAGTAGCGAGCAGTACTTC. It yields the protein CAWSPGLASSEQYF.

The chain has TRBV5-5 and TRBJ2-3, with D tentatively TRBD2 (5 bases). The CDR3 sequence is 17 residues long. V was clipped by 0 bases and J by 2 bases, with 16 bases between them. The germline V gene encodes CDR1 SGHKS and CDR2 YYEKEE (reference sequence). The CDR3 loop reads CASSLGLSAAYTDTQYF. DNA of the CDR3: TGTGCCAGCAGCTTGGGGTTGTCAGCGGCTTACACAGATACGCAGTATTTT.

The rearrangement uses TRBV3-1 (or the pseudogene TRBV3-2) and TRBJ1-2; D remains ambiguous. The germline CDR1 and CDR2 sequences are LGHDT and YNNKEL (reference sequence). V lost 4 bases to trimming and J lost 6 bases, with 12 bases between them. This CDR3 region has 13 residues. The CDR3 DNA reads TGTGCCAGCAGCCTCTCTTTCGGTGATGGCTACACCTTC. This translates into CASSLSFGDGYTF.

The V and J genes are TRBV2 and TRBJ2-1; D might be TRBD1 (6 bases). The CDR3 is 14 residues long. V lost 6 bases and J 4 bases, leaving 13 bases between the germline ends. Germline assignment: CDR1 SNHLY and CDR2 FYNNEI. The CDR3 here is CASRDRTEYNEQFF. The DNA for the CDR3 is TGTGCCAGCAGGGACAGAACAGAGTACAATGAGCAGTTCTTC.

This CDR3 reads CASSSGQGLYF. CDR3 nucleotides: TGTGCCAGCAGTTCGGGACAGGGCCTATATTTT. V is TRBV12-3 or TRBV12-4 and J is TRBJ1-3, with TRBD1 matching 9 bases. Trimming cost V 4 bases and J 14 bases; bases outside gene matches: 3. This CDR3 has 11 amino acids.

This clone was observed once. The chain recombines TRBV11-2 with TRBJ2-7, with 8 positions matching TRBD1. Germline V lookup: CDR1 SGHAT, CDR2 FQNNGV. The CDR3 totals 15 residues. Germline trimming cut 7 bases from V and 3 bases from J; bases unmatched to any gene: 11. In DNA form, the CDR3 reads TGTGCCAGCAACCCCGGGACAGGAGTAGGCTACGAGCAGTACTTC. This codes for CASNPGTGVGYEQYF.

V is TRBV11-3 and J is TRBJ2-1, with D perhaps matching TRBD1 or TRBD2 (6 bases each). The CDR3 runs 13 residues. Germline V lookup: CDR1 SGHNT, CDR2 YENEEA. The V gene lost 4 bases and the J gene lost 9 bases, with 13 bases spanning the gap. CDR3 region: CASSSPRGPEQFF. The CDR3 region has the DNA TGTGCCAGCAGCTCCCCCCGGGGGCCTGAGCAGTTCTTC.

This chain uses TRBV28 with TRBJ1-5, with TRBD1 as a possible D gene (6 bases). The germline gives CDR1 MDHEN, CDR2 SYDVKM. V lost 7 bases, J lost 2 bases, and 12 bases lay in between. The CDR3 runs 14 residues. CDR3 sequence reads: CASTRGWGNQPQHF. For the CDR3, the DNA is TGTGCCAGCACTAGGGGGTGGGGCAATCAGCCCCAGCATTTT.

V gene TRBV10-3 combines with J gene TRBJ1-2; D gene unclear. Between the trimmed V and J ends, which lost 2 bases and 4 bases, there was a span of 11 bases. Germline V gene lookup returns CDR1 ENHRY and CDR2 SYGVKD. This CDR3 is built from 14 residues. Written as DNA, the CDR3 is TGTGCCATCAGTGAGGCGGGTGAGGGCTATGGCTACACCTTC. Its translation: CAISEAGEGYGYTF.

The V gene is TRBV30, the J gene TRBJ2-7; weak D call: TRBD1 (5 bases). Per the germline V gene, CDR1 is GTSNPN and CDR2 is SVGIG (reference sequence). The V and J ends lost 5 bases and 3 bases respectively, with 20 bases between them. The length of the CDR3 is 15 residues. CDR3 bases: TGTGCCTGGTCCCAGGGCCCTGAATTAGTCTACGAGCAGTACTTC. It is translated as CAWSQGPELVYEQYF.

The chain uses TRBV21-1 and TRBJ2-7; the D call in the table, TRBD2, was not verified against the DNA. TRBV21-1 is a pseudogene segment. CDR3 length: 15 residues. Here the CDR3 reads CASSKSLAGSYEQYF. CDR3 nucleotides: TGTGCCAGCAGCAAGAGCCTAGCGGGCTCCTACGAGCAGTACTTC.

CDR3 protein: CASSLTQGVEAFF. The CDR3 DNA reads TGTGCCAGCAGCTTAACACAGGGGGTCGAAGCTTTCTTT. The rearrangement uses TRBV7-3 and TRBJ1-1; the match to TRBD1 covers 8 bases. Germline CDR1 SGHTA, CDR2 FQGTGA. The CDR3 extends over 13 amino acids. V was pared by 0 bases and J by 8 bases, with 2 bases of the junction left unmatched.

The chain recombines TRBV7-2 with TRBJ1-4, with TRBD1 as a possible D gene (5 bases). CDR1 and CDR2 from the germline V gene are SGHTA and FQGNSA. Trimming removed 5 bases at V and 5 bases at J, with 15 bases between. CDR3 size: 15 residues. The CDR3, as DNA: TGTGCCAGCAGCGGTCAGGGAGGAGGGAATGAAAAACTGTTTTTT. Amino acid sequence: CASSGQGGGNEKLFF.

V and J are TRBV30 and TRBJ1-5; D is unclear. V dropped 0 bases and J dropped 6 bases, with 12 bases sitting between them. The V gene's germline CDR1 is GTSNPN and CDR2 SVGIG (reference sequence). CDR3 size: 14 residues. CDR3 in amino acids: CAWSVLGEGQPQHF. In nucleotides, the CDR3 is TGTGCCTGGAGTGTACTCGGGGAGGGTCAGCCCCAGCATTTT.

The genes are TRBV19 and TRBJ2-1; tentative D call: TRBD1 (6 bases). The CDR3 is 15 residues long. Between the trimmed V and J ends, which lost 4 bases and 2 bases, there was a span of 12 bases. Germline CDR1 is LNHDA and CDR2 is SQIVND (reference sequence). The CDR3 loop reads CASSTQGSAYNEQFF. The CDR3 coding sequence is TGTGCCAGTAGTACACAGGGAAGCGCCTACAATGAGCAGTTCTTC.

The table lists this clone with a count of one. The chain employs TRBV4-2 and TRBJ2-2, with TRBD1 matching over 9 bases. CDR1 is LGHNA, CDR2 YNFKEQ, per germline. This CDR3 spans 16 amino acids. V was clipped by 0 bases and J by 4 bases; unmatched bases: 3. The CDR3 DNA reads as TGTGCCAGCAGCCAAGAGGGACAGGGCGGCACCGGGGAGCTGTTTTTT. This translates into CASSQEGQGGTGELFF.

The rearrangement uses TRBV18 and TRBJ2-2; 7 bases agree with TRBD1. With 0 bases clipped from V and 7 bases from J, the junction kept 8 bases outside the gene matches. CDR1 and CDR2 from the germline V gene are KGHSH and LQKENI. This CDR3 is 16 amino acids long. The CDR3 sequence: CASSPPGDSSIGELFF. CDR3 in DNA: TGTGCCAGCTCACCACCGGGGGACAGTTCTATCGGGGAGCTGTTTTTT.

This sequence joins TRBV6-1 and TRBJ2-5; D gene unclear. This CDR3 is built from 11 residues. The V and J ends lost 2 bases and 8 bases respectively, with 6 bases between them. Germline V gene lookup returns CDR1 MNHNS and CDR2 SASEGT. Here the CDR3 DNA reads TGTGCCAGCAGTGAAAGAAGTACCCAGTACTTC. It encodes CASSERSTQYF.

The table lists this clone with a count of one. The rearrangement links TRBV9 to TRBJ1-1; TRBD1 is a possible D gene (5 bases). The CDR3 covers 16 residues. The V and J ends lost 0 bases and 1 base respectively, with 13 bases between them. CDR1 is SGDLS, CDR2 YYNGEE, per germline. The CDR3 sequence: CASSVVGGAGNTEAFF. CDR3 nucleotide sequence: TGTGCCAGCAGCGTAGTAGGAGGGGCTGGGAACACTGAAGCTTTCTTT.

This chain uses TRBV7-8 with TRBJ2-1, with TRBD2 matching 7 bases. This CDR3 contains 16 residues. V lost 5 bases to trimming and J lost 4 bases; unmatched junction nucleotides: 11. The germline gives CDR1 SGHVS, CDR2 FQNEAQ. The CDR3 sequence is CASSPLDGGGYNEQFF. In nucleotides, the CDR3 is TGTGCCAGCAGCCCCCTGGACGGCGGGGGATACAATGAGCAGTTCTTC.

CDR3 sequence (DNA): TGTGCCAGCAGCAGAGCTAACTATGGCTACACCTTC. Translation gives CASSRANYGYTF. The rearrangement joins TRBV12-3 or TRBV12-4 to TRBJ1-2; D is unresolved. Trimming stripped 6 bases from V and 0 bases from J, with 5 bases between. The CDR3 has 12 residues.

V gene TRBV5-6 combines with J gene TRBJ1-2; TRBD1 agrees at 7 bases. CDR1 is SGHDT, CDR2 YYEEEE, per germline. V shed 0 bases and J 6 bases; nucleotides not matched to a gene: 2. There are 13 residues in the CDR3. The CDR3 protein is CASSLDQGDGYTF. CDR3 nucleotide sequence: TGTGCCAGCAGCTTGGATCAGGGGGATGGCTACACCTTC.

The chain links TRBV7-2 to TRBJ2-1; 10 positions agree with TRBD1. This CDR3 comprises 17 residues. J gave up 3 bases and V 7 bases, and 12 bases lay outside the gene matches. Germline assignment: CDR1 SGHTA and CDR2 FQGNSA. The CDR3 reads CASNLGGTGAYYNEQFF. The CDR3 DNA is TGTGCCAGCAACTTGGGGGGGACAGGGGCCTACTACAATGAGCAGTTCTTC.

This clone was detected only once. CDR3 DNA sequence: TGTGCCAGCAGTGAGGGTTTGGGGGCTCGGGGCTACACCTTC. It is translated as CASSEGLGARGYTF. The V gene is TRBV2, the J gene TRBJ1-2; tentatively, D is TRBD1 (6 bases). Germline CDR1 and CDR2: SNHLY and FYNNEI. The CDR3 extends over 14 amino acids. Trimming stripped 3 bases from V and 8 bases from J, with 16 bases between.

This clone was found once. The chain recombines TRBV30 with TRBJ1-1; no reliable D call. Germline V gives CDR1 GTSNPN, CDR2 SVGIG (reference sequence). Trimming removed 0 bases from V and 3 bases from J, with 8 bases in between. CDR3 length: 13 residues. The chain's CDR3 is CAWSVQSYTEAFF. CDR3 nucleotides: TGTGCCTGGAGTGTACAGTCATACACTGAAGCTTTCTTT.

Here the CDR3 DNA reads TGTGCCAGCAGCCCCGGGACTAGCGGGAGCCGCGAGCAGTACTTC. Amino acids: CASSPGTSGSREQYF. The chain recombines TRBV7-9 with TRBJ2-7; 14 bases match TRBD2. CDR3 size: 15 residues. From germline, CDR1 is SEHNR and CDR2 FQNEAQ (reference sequence). The V gene end was trimmed by 5 bases and the J gene end by 6 bases; junction bases not matched to a gene: 6.

This clone was counted only a few times. This chain joins TRBV29-1 and TRBJ1-1; the D gene is possibly TRBD1 (6 bases). The CDR3 has 11 amino acids. From germline, CDR1 is SQVTM and CDR2 ANQGSEA. Trimming took off 5 bases at V and 5 bases at J, with 9 bases between the two ends. The CDR3 DNA reads as TGCAGCGTTTCTAGGGGGACTGAAGCTTTCTTT. The encoded protein is CSVSRGTEAFF.

This chain joins TRBV5-1 and TRBJ2-2; D is undetermined. The V end was cut by 7 bases, the J end by 0 bases, with 10 bases between. CDR1 and CDR2 (germline): SGHRS, YFSETQ. The CDR3 contains 14 residues. The CDR3 region has the DNA TGCGCCAGCGGAAAGACCCCGAACACCGGGGAGCTGTTTTTT. As protein: CASGKTPNTGELFF.

This chain joins TRBV11-3 and TRBJ2-1; D is unclear. Between the trimmed V and J ends, which lost 1 base and 0 bases, there was a span of 7 bases. The CDR3 has 15 residues. Germline loops: CDR1 SGHNT, CDR2 YENEEA. Here the CDR3 reads CASSLGIDSYNEQFF. The DNA for the CDR3 is TGTGCCAGCAGCTTAGGGATAGACTCCTACAATGAGCAGTTCTTC. Complete variable domain (other parts from reference TRBV11-3 and TRBJ2-1): EAGVVQSPRYKIIEKKQPVAFWCNPISGHNTLYWYLQNLGQGPELLIRYENEEAVDDSQLPKDRFSAERLKGVDSTLKIQPAELGDSAVYLCASSLGIDSYNEQFFGPGTRLTVL.

The chain has TRBV7-2 and TRBJ2-5; 13 bases fit TRBD2. CDR1 and CDR2 from the germline V gene are SGHTA and FQGNSA. With V trimmed by 6 bases and J by 7 bases, 14 bases remained unmatched. This CDR3 spans 17 amino acids. This chain's CDR3 is CASSKSRTSGSGRTQYF. CDR3 bases: TGTGCCAGCAGTAAGTCGAGGACTAGCGGGAGTGGAAGGACCCAGTACTTC.

A remark on this clone: One end of the junction varies from germline; a read error may be responsible. This rearrangement joins TRBV6-5 to TRBJ1-2, with 7 positions matching TRBD1. This CDR3 comprises 14 residues. Germline V CDR1 and CDR2: MNHEY, SVGAGI. The CDR3: CASRDRQGGIYVAF. The CDR3 DNA sequence: TGTGCCAGCAGGGATCGACAGGGAGGGATCTATGTCGCCTTC.